Presented here are 18 T cell receptor beta chains from one specimen sequenced in a study of cytomegalovirus exposure and HLA in healthy donors. Vbeta (60) and Jbeta (13) primers were used in the PCR. Produced via immunoSEQ multiplex PCR; TCRdb's table is partial and in-frame only. The data contain over 70,000 clones, roughly 80% of them singletons. Sequencing used PBMCs. The receptors come from a woman in her forties or fifties in good health and CMV-seropositive.

The CDR3 protein is CASSFQMLGNQPQHF. CDR3 coding DNA: TGTGCCAGCAGCTTCCAAATGCTAGGCAATCAGCCCCAGCATTTT. The chain links TRBV5-6 to TRBJ1-5; D is ambiguous. The CDR3 has 15 amino acids. Per the germline V gene, CDR1 is SGHDT and CDR2 is YYEEEE. V lost 2 bases and J lost 2, with 11 bases in between.

The chain carries TRBV2 and TRBJ2-3; D may be TRBD1 (7 bases). V was cut by 5 bases and J by 1 base, with 13 bases left in between. Germline V gene data show CDR1 as SNHLY and CDR2 as FYNNEI. The CDR3 totals 15 residues. CDR3 coding DNA: TGTGCCAGCAGTCGTGCGGGGACAGGCACAGATACGCAGTATTTT. Translation: CASSRAGTGTDTQYF.

The chain combines TRBV11-2 with TRBJ2-3, with D perhaps matching TRBD1 (5 bases). V was shortened by 1 base and J by 9 bases, with 26 bases between the two germline ends. This CDR3 comprises 18 residues. Germline V gene data show CDR1 as SGHAT and CDR2 as FQNNGV. CDR3 DNA sequence: TGTGCCAGCAGCTTAGTTGTCAGGGCCCGAAACCCCATTGTGACGCAGTATTTT. Translating it yields CASSLVVRARNPIVTQYF.

Only a few counts were recorded for this clone. This CDR3 is also generated by other DNA sequences in the sample. The chain employs TRBV19 and TRBJ2-1; D perhaps matches TRBD2 (6 bases). This CDR3 is built from 12 residues. V was clipped by 5 bases and J by 4 bases, with 6 bases between them. Germline CDR1 is LNHDA and CDR2 is SQIVND (reference sequence). The CDR3 DNA reads TGTGCCAGTAGTCGGGGGTACAATGAGCAGTTCTTC. Amino acids: CASSRGYNEQFF.

The chain combines TRBV7-2 with TRBJ2-7, with TRBD1 as a possible D gene (6 bases). The V and J ends lost 1 base and 3 bases respectively, with 10 bases between them. The CDR3 runs 14 residues. The V gene's germline CDR1 is SGHTA and CDR2 FQGNSA. CDR3 sequence reads: CASSLDGGYYEQYF. CDR3 sequence (DNA): TGTGCCAGCAGCTTAGATGGGGGCTACTACGAGCAGTACTTC. The variable domain in full, with the rest retrieved from reference TRBV7-2 and TRBJ2-7, is GAGVSQSPSNKVTEKGKDVELRCDPISGHTALYWYRQSLGQGLEFLIYFQGNSAPDKSGLPSDRFSAERTGGSVSTLTIQRTQQEDSAVYLCASSLDGGYYEQYFGPGTRLTVT.

The V and J genes are TRBV4-2 and TRBJ1-4, with D unclear. The V gene lost 6 bases and the J gene lost 7 bases, with 12 bases spanning the gap. CDR3 length equals 13 residues. The germline V gene encodes CDR1 LGHNA and CDR2 YNFKEQ. The CDR3 reads CASRRELSEKLFF. CDR3 coding DNA: TGTGCCAGCAGACGCGAACTAAGTGAAAAACTGTTTTTT.

DNA for the CDR3: TGTGCCAGCAGGCCGACAGGGTTTAACACCGGGGAGCTGTTTTTT. This gives the protein CASRPTGFNTGELFF. This chain joins TRBV5-5 and TRBJ2-2; 7 bases fit TRBD1. The CDR3 is 15 residues long. Trimming took 5 bases from V and 2 from J; bases not matched to a gene: 6. Germline CDR1 SGHKS, CDR2 YYEKEE (reference sequence).

The chain links TRBV19 to TRBJ2-5; D is perhaps TRBD1 (6 bases). This CDR3 contains 16 residues. Germline lookup yields CDR1 LNHDA and CDR2 SQIVND (reference sequence). Trimming shortened V by 3 bases and J by 2 bases, and 16 bases separated the two germline ends. The CDR3 reads CASSIYQGHLQETQYF. The DNA of the CDR3 is TGTGCCAGTAGTATCTACCAGGGACACCTTCAAGAGACCCAGTACTTC.

The chain couples TRBV19 to TRBJ2-5; 10 bases match TRBD2. After removal of 4 bases from V and 4 bases from J, the junction contained 9 bases not matched to a gene. The CDR3 loop spans 16 amino acids. CDR1 and CDR2 (germline): LNHDA, SQIVND (reference sequence). CDR3 region: CASSTPGAGGRETQYF. The CDR3 DNA sequence: TGTGCCAGTAGTACCCCAGGAGCGGGAGGGCGAGAGACCCAGTACTTC.

This chain links TRBV5-1 with TRBJ1-2, with 9 bases that match TRBD1. J was trimmed by 7 bases and V by 1 base; bases with no gene match: 11. Germline assignment: CDR1 SGHRS and CDR2 YFSETQ. The CDR3 runs to 16 residues. The DNA for the CDR3 is TGCGCCAGCAGCTTGCCCACAGGGGGCACGTTGACTGGCTACACCTTC. It codes for CASSLPTGGTLTGYTF.

This chain joins TRBV27 and TRBJ2-7, with 8 bases aligning to TRBD2. From germline, CDR1 is MNHEY and CDR2 SMNVEV (reference sequence). The trim removed 1 base at V and 4 bases at J, leaving 6 bases unmatched. The CDR3 sequence is 15 residues long. CDR3: CASSLYGGGIYEQYF. The CDR3 nucleotides read TGTGCCAGCAGTTTATACGGCGGGGGGATTTACGAGCAGTACTTC.

The chain recombines TRBV10-3 with TRBJ2-1, with D tentatively TRBD2 (5 bases). The CDR3 extends over 15 amino acids. Germline CDR1 is ENHRY and CDR2 is SYGVKD. V gave up 0 bases and J gave up 8 bases, with 14 bases separating them. The CDR3 DNA reads TGTGCCATCAGTGAGTCGGGTGGGAGTGGCGATGAGCAGTTCTTC. Amino acid sequence: CAISESGGSGDEQFF.

The chain joins TRBV5-6 to TRBJ2-2; D is unclear. Trimming pared 0 bases from V and 4 bases from J, leaving 10 bases between. Germline CDR1 SGHDT, CDR2 YYEEEE. The CDR3 length is 15 residues. CDR3 region: CASSLALVGTGELFF. Written as DNA, the CDR3 is TGTGCCAGCAGCTTGGCTCTAGTCGGCACCGGGGAGCTGTTTTTT.

The chain carries TRBV6-5 and TRBJ2-3, with D possibly matching TRBD2 (7 bases). With 1 base removed from V and 4 bases from J, the gap between germline ends came to 12 bases. The CDR3 loop spans 15 amino acids. Germline V gene lookup returns CDR1 MNHEY and CDR2 SVGAGI. Written as DNA, the CDR3 is TGTGCCAGCAGTTACTGGGGGGGGGCCGCAGATACGCAGTATTTT. Translated, it gives CASSYWGGAADTQYF.

This clone was found a few times. The J gene is TRBJ1-4, the V gene TRBV5-1; 7 nucleotides match TRBD1. Germline V gene data show CDR1 as SGHRS and CDR2 as YFSETQ. The CDR3 spans 15 residues. V lost 4 bases and J lost 7; bases outside the gene matches: 10. The CDR3 protein is CASSPFDRDGEKLFF. CDR3 nucleotide sequence: TGCGCCAGCAGCCCCTTCGACAGGGATGGTGAAAAACTGTTTTTT. The full variable domain, rest sourced from reference TRBV5-1 and TRBJ1-4, is KAGVTQTPRYLIKTRGQQVTLSCSPISGHRSVSWYQQTPGQGLQFLFEYFSETQRNKGNFPGRFSGRQFSNSRSEMNVSTLELGDSALYLCASSPFDRDGEKLFFGSGTQLSVL.

This chain links TRBV2 with TRBJ1-1; 12 bases match TRBD1. The V gene end was trimmed by 3 bases and the J gene end by 5 bases; junction bases not matched to a gene: 4. CDR3 length: 15 amino acids. Germline CDR1 SNHLY, CDR2 FYNNEI. CDR3 amino acids: CASSDGTGGYTEAFF. The CDR3 nucleotides read TGTGCCAGCAGTGACGGGACAGGGGGCTATACTGAAGCTTTCTTT. Together with reference TRBV2 and TRBJ1-1, the CDR3 gives the full variable domain: EPEVTQTPSHQVTQMGQEVILRCVPISNHLYFYWYRQILGQKVEFLVSFYNNEISEKSEIFDDQFSVERPDGSNFTLKIRSTKLEDSAMYFCASSDGTGGYTEAFFGQGTRLTVV.

This clone appeared a few times. The genes are TRBV10-3 and TRBJ2-5, with 13 bases matching TRBD2. Germline V gene data show CDR1 as ENHRY and CDR2 as SYGVKD. The ends lost 2 bases at V and 1 base at J; junction bases unmatched: 1. This CDR3 contains 16 residues. CDR3 residues: CAISEGLAGAQETQYF. For the CDR3, the DNA is TGTGCCATCAGTGAGGGACTAGCGGGAGCCCAAGAGACCCAGTACTTC.

This rearrangement joins TRBV19 to TRBJ1-5, with a weak D call TRBD1 (6 bases). Germline CDR1 is LNHDA and CDR2 is SQIVND (reference sequence). V was shortened by 5 bases and J by 5 bases, with 16 bases between the two germline ends. This CDR3 spans 15 amino acids. The CDR3 loop is CASSAGQLQYQPQHF. The CDR3 DNA reads as TGTGCCAGTAGTGCCGGACAGCTACAATATCAGCCCCAGCATTTT.